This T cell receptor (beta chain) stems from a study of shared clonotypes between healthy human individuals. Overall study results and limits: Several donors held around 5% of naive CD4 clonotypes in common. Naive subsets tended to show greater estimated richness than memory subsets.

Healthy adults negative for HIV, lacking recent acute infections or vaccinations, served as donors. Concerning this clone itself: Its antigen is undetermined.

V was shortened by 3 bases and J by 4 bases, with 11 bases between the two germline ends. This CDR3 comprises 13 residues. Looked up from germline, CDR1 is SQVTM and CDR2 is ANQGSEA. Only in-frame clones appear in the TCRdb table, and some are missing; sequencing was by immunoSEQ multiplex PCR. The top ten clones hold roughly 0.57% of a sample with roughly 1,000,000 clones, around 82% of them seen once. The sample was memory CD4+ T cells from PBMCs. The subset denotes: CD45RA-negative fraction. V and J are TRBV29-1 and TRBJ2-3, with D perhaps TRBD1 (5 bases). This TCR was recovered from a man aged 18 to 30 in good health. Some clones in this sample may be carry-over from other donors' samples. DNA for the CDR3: TGCAGCGTTGATTCAAAGGGGTCAGATACGCAGTATTTT. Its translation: CSVDSKGSDTQYF.